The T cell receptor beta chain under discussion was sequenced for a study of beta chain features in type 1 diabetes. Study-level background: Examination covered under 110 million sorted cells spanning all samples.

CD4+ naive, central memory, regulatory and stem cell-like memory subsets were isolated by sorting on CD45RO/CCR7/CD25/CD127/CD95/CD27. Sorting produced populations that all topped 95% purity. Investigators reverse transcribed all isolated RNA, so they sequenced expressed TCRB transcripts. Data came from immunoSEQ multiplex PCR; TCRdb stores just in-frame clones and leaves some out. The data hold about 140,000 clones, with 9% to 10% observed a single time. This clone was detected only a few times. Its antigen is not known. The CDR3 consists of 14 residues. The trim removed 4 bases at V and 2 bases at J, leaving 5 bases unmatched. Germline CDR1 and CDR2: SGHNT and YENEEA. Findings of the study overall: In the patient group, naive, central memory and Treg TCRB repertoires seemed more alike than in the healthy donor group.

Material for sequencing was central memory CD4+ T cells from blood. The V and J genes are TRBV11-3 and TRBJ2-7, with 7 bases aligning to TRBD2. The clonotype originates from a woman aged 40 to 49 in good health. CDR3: CASSSSGTTYEQYF. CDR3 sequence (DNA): TGTGCCAGCAGCTCCTCCGGGACTACCTACGAGCAGTACTTC.